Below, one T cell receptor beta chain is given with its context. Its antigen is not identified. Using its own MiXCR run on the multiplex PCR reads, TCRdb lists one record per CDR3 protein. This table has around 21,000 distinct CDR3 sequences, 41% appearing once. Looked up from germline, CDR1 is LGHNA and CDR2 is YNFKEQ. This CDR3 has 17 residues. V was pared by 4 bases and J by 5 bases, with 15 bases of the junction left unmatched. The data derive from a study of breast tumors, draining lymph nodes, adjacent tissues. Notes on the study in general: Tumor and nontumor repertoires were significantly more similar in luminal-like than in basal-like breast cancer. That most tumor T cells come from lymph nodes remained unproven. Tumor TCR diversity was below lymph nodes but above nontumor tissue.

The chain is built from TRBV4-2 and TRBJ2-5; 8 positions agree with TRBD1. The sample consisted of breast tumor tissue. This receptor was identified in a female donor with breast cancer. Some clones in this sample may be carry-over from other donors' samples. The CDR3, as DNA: TGTGCCAGCAGCCGCAGGACAGGGTCCCCCACAAGTGAGACCCAGTACTTC. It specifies CASSRRTGSPTSETQYF.